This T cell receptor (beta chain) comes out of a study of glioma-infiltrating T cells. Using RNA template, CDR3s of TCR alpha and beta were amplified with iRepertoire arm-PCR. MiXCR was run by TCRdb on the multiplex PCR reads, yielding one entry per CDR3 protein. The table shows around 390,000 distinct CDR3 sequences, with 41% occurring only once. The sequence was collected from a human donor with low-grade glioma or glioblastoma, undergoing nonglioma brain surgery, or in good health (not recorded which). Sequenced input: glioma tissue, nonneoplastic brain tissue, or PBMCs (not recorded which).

The CDR3 loop is CASSSSYGTGYNEQFF. The CDR3 DNA reads as TGTGCCAGCAGCTCCTCATACGGGACAGGGTACAATGAGCAGTTCTTC. The genes are TRBV11-3 and TRBJ2-1; TRBD1 agrees at 9 bases. The CDR3 contains 16 residues. The junction had 8 bases not matched to a gene; V was cut back by 4 bases and J by 4 bases. From germline, CDR1 is SGHNT and CDR2 YENEEA.